This section outlines one TCR beta chain sequence together with its context. The data belong to a study of blood T cell repertoires in COVID-19. In the study overall: Whether acute or convalescent, the COVID-19 samples came from the United States, Italy and Spain. Nucleic acid was either cDNA or gDNA, and it came from T cells, B-cell-depleted T cells, or PBMCs.

Germline V gives CDR1 GTSNPN, CDR2 SVGIG (reference sequence). The CDR3 length is 14 residues. The junction had 3 bases not matched to a gene; V was cut back by 3 bases and J by 3 bases. Per the authors' pipeline: The assay estimated nucleated cells by amplifying reference gene primers. Produced via immunoSEQ multiplex PCR; TCRdb's table is partial and in-frame only. The DNA gave D and trimming, while V, J and clone size come from that table. Of nearly 90,000 clones in the sample, approximately 88% were seen once. The TCR sequence derives from a man aged 55 to 69 with acute or convalescent COVID-19. This chain joins TRBV30 and TRBJ2-7; 12 nucleotides line up with TRBD1. The sample consisted of peripheral blood. CDR3 in amino acids: CAWRGQGAFYEQYF. As DNA, the CDR3 is TGTGCCTGGAGGGGACAGGGGGCTTTCTACGAGCAGTACTTC.